This T cell receptor beta chain appears in the sequencing data of a study of vaccination and CD4 T cells after COVID-19. General study results and limits: Median SARS-CoV-2-reactive clonotypes rose from about 22 to 38, not significantly.

The Oncomine TCR Beta short-read assay sequenced DNA from cultured CD4+ T cells. From the PCR reads, TCRdb called clonotypes with MiXCR, one entry per CDR3 protein. The repertoire has 15,000 to 17,000 distinct CDR3 sequences, more than 45% of them found once; the top ten carry about 14%. The V and J ends lost 6 bases and 8 bases respectively, with 13 bases between them. Germline V lookup: CDR1 LNHDA, CDR2 SQIVND (reference sequence). The CDR3 loop spans 12 amino acids. As for treatment: approximately nine-day PBMC culture with coronavirus spike peptide pools or control peptides (ViraFEST assay). About this clonotype: No antigen is known for it.

This TCR came from a human donor who had recovered from COVID-19. Input material: CD4+ T cells from blood, cultured in vitro. This chain joins TRBV19 and TRBJ1-2; TRBD1 is a possible D gene (5 bases). The CDR3 nucleotides read TGTGCCAGTAGGCCTCAGGGAGGGGGCTACACCTTC. It is translated as CASRPQGGGYTF.